This T cell receptor (beta chain) originates from a study of OX40 agonist ivuxolimab in advanced cancers. About the research overall: Prior anti-PD-1, anti-PD-L1 or anti-CTLA-4 therapy did not bar entry, and less than 50% had some. Three partial responders included one hepatocellular carcinoma patient and two cutaneous melanoma patients.

The data were produced by immunoSEQ multiplex PCR, yet TCRdb's version contains in-frame clones alone and is incomplete. The repertoire includes about 79,000 clones, approximately 94% of them detected once, and 9.5% to 10% sits in the top ten. The clonotype originates from an adult with an advanced solid tumor such as melanoma, head and neck, liver or kidney cancer. This specimen was CD4+ or CD8+ T cells sorted from blood, taken in a trial of the OX40 agonist ivuxolimab.

CDR3 sequence (DNA): TGTGCCGGTTCCGTGGGGGTGGCCTACAATGAGCAGTTCTTC. Translated, it gives CAGSVGVAYNEQFF. The chain is built from TRBV5-4 and TRBJ2-1; D is tentatively TRBD1 or TRBD2 (5 bases each). The CDR3 runs 14 residues. Per germline, CDR1 SGHNT and CDR2 YYREEE (reference sequence). Trimming took 10 bases from V and 2 from J, leaving 16 bases between them.